The source of this TCR beta chain is a study of cytomegalovirus exposure and HLA in healthy donors. Separate from the approximately 670-subject first cohort was the roughly 120-subject validation cohort, to which the donors belonged. Deletions cut 3 bases from V and 3 bases from J, with 9 bases between. Germline lookup yields CDR1 SGDLS and CDR2 YYNGEE. This CDR3 has 14 residues. This clone was seen a handful of times. The target antigen is unknown. Findings and caveats of the study: Confirmation was obtained in vitro that a few CMV-associated chains are specific for CMV antigens. The tendency of first-cohort TCR clusters to co-occur in the roughly 120 validation repertoires was the finding of a later analysis. The authors enumerated over 150 TCR beta chains as linked to cytomegalovirus.

Profiled with immunoSEQ multiplex PCR; TCRdb holds only in-frame clones, not every one. The sample has more than 300,000 clones, roughly 90% seen once. The clonotype was recovered from a woman under 30 in good health and CMV-seronegative. Sample: PBMCs. This chain links TRBV9 with TRBJ2-2, with TRBD2 as a possible D gene (6 bases). CDR3 residues: CASSDLAHTGELFF. Here the CDR3 DNA reads TGTGCCAGCAGCGACCTAGCGCACACCGGGGAGCTGTTTTTT.